Following are 5 T cell receptor beta chains from one sample sequenced in a study of cytomegalovirus exposure and HLA in healthy donors. Measured with immunoSEQ multiplex PCR; TCRdb has only the in-frame clones, and not every one. The table lists about 160,000 clones, just under 90% of them singletons. What was sequenced was PBMCs. All receptors come from a woman under 30 in good health and CMV-seropositive.

V is TRBV29-1 and J is TRBJ1-1; 9 nucleotides match TRBD1. The CDR3 has 14 residues. V lost 5 bases and J lost 1; bases outside the gene matches: 5. Looked up from germline, CDR1 is SQVTM and CDR2 is ANQGSEA. The DNA for the CDR3 is TGCAGCGTTATACAGGGGGCGGCGAACACTGAAGCTTTCTTT. Its translation is CSVIQGAANTEAFF.

The chain couples TRBV11-3 to TRBJ2-4; perhaps TRBD1 as D (5 bases). The CDR3 is 15 residues long. Germline V gives CDR1 SGHNT, CDR2 YENEEA. V lost 1 base to trimming and J lost 1 base, with 8 bases between them. As DNA, the CDR3 is TGTGCCAGCAGCTTAGTGGGGCAGGCCAAAAACATTCAGTACTTC. Translation gives CASSLVGQAKNIQYF.

The chain uses TRBV10-1 and TRBJ2-7; weak D call: TRBD1 (6 bases). V was pared by 1 base and J by 0 bases, with 10 bases between. Germline CDR1 and CDR2: WNHNN and SYGVQD (reference sequence). This CDR3 comprises 15 residues. The CDR3 nucleotides read TGCGCCAGCAGTGAGTTCAGGGGTGACTCCTACGAGCAGTACTTC. This gives the protein CASSEFRGDSYEQYF.

V gene TRBV6-5 combines with J gene TRBJ2-7; D is unresolved. Germline CDR1 and CDR2: MNHEY and SVGAGI. CDR3 size: 14 residues. For the CDR3, the DNA is TGTGCTTCCCGAAGGCCAAGCCAGGCCTACGAGCAGTACTTC. It is translated as CASRRPSQAYEQYF.

This clone was seen a few times. The rearrangement uses TRBV11-2 and TRBJ2-3, with D unresolved. The CDR3 consists of 12 residues. The V and J ends lost 2 bases and 7 bases respectively, with 7 bases between them. Germline V lookup: CDR1 SGHAT, CDR2 FQNNGV. The CDR3 is CASSLSSNTQYF. The CDR3 bases are TGTGCCAGCAGCTTATCGAGTAATACGCAGTATTTT.